This TCR beta chain was obtained from a study of T cell responses to AZD1222 COVID-19 vaccine. Whole-study findings and limits: Without day 14 samples, only post-peak T cell repertoires were studied. Possibly, clonal diversity was underestimated; donors were largely white British and included more females. Only a handful of AZD1222 recipients tested seropositive at baseline. Researchers report vaccine-associated CD4 TCRs spanning spike, with dominance at 160-218 and 743-854.

With regard to this clone: The antigen remains unidentified.

The CDR3 sequence is 13 residues long. CDR1 is SGHTA and CDR2 is FQGTGA in the germline V gene. Trimming pared 5 bases from V and 6 bases from J, leaving 11 bases between. TCRdb keeps only in-frame clones here, not all; method: immunoSEQ multiplex PCR. Counted here are over 100,000 clones, approximately 90% occurring once; the ten biggest clones make up roughly 6.9%. This sample comprised peripheral blood, obtained on day 0 of AZD1222 vaccination. J is TRBJ2-1 and V is TRBV7-3; D is undetermined. The TCR comes from an adult in good health. In DNA, the CDR3 is TGTGCCAGCAGCCCGGGCGCAACCAATGAGCAGTTCTTC. Its protein is CASSPGATNEQFF.